This T cell receptor (beta chain) came from a study of cytomegalovirus exposure and HLA in healthy donors. V lost 5 bases and J lost 7, with 23 bases in between. The germline gives CDR1 SGHAT, CDR2 FQNNGV. The CDR3 extends over 16 amino acids. Clones were read by immunoSEQ multiplex PCR, and TCRdb kept only the in-frame ones, dropping some. The sample records about 200,000 clones, roughly 88% being singletons. Notes on the study in general: In vitro confirmation showed a few CMV-associated chains to be CMV antigen specific. Rare TCR sequences dominated, though some public TCRs recurred in many donors. The tendency of first-cohort TCR clusters to co-occur in the roughly 130 validation repertoires emerged from a later analysis. Cytomegalovirus-associated status was assigned to 150 to 200 TCR beta chains.

Remarks on this clone: What it binds is unknown.

The V call is TRBV11-2, the J call TRBJ1-1; possible D gene TRBD1, 6 bases. The specimen was PBMCs. The TCR was taken from a woman between 18 and 29 years old in good health and CMV-seronegative. The CDR3 loop is CASSPRGGASDNEAFF. Written as DNA, the CDR3 is TGTGCCAGCAGCCCACGGGGGGGGGCGAGTGATAATGAAGCTTTCTTT.